This TCR beta chain was sequenced for a study of cytomegalovirus exposure and HLA in healthy donors (dated by TCRdb to the late 2010s). Context from the whole study: According to a later analysis, one platform produced both the roughly 110 validation repertoires and the 620 or so repertoires of the first cohort. Besides the first cohort of around 670 subjects, a separate validation cohort made up of over 95 different subjects was used. The study was designed to test whether signatures of past pathogen exposure could be identified by cataloging public T cell receptors. To predict cytomegalovirus infection status, the study brought together high-throughput TCR immunosequencing, statistical association of individual TCRs with disease status, and machine learning.

Separate from the approximately 700-subject first cohort, the validation cohort of over 90 subjects was the group to which the donors belonged. Receptors were amplified or captured by the immunoSEQ multiplex PCR assay. The authors' pipeline ran thus. To diagnose cytomegalovirus status from the catalog of TCR beta chain sequences, a statistical classification framework was built. Drawn from immuneACCESS, this table holds only the in-frame rearrangements with V and J called that TCRdb kept. Clones are partly lost; checked studies trace under half to an unresolved V gene and leave the rest unexplained. That table gives V, J and clone size, and the DNA gave D and trimming. For this sample there are about 82,000 clones; roughly 96% appear just once. 0.69% of the sample goes to the ten largest clones. Comment on this clone: The antigen this receptor binds is unknown. The sample holds no much larger clone one base away, and base qualities are not on file.

V lost 4 bases and J lost 9 bases; the stretch between them is 8 bases long. Including cysteine and phenylalanine, the CDR3 has 11 amino acids. The entry retains the CDR3 DNA only, 33 bases that are in frame from base 1. CDR1 and CDR2, looked up from the germline V gene, are SGHDT and YYEEEE. Study-wide findings and limitations: The validation cohort had no HLA typing available for a later analysis, so co-occurrence within that cohort was assessed over all 120 or so repertoires. A few of the identified cytomegalovirus-associated TCR beta chains were confirmed in vitro to be specific for cytomegalovirus antigens. A total of 150 to 200 TCR beta chains were listed by the study as associated with cytomegalovirus. In both the original and validation cohorts, the classifier was reported to diagnose cytomegalovirus status with high specificity and sensitivity. It was suggested by the authors that the approach could potentially be generalized to other disease states and immunological phenotypes. While some public TCRs were present in many individuals, most TCR sequences turned up only very rarely across donors. In a later analysis, TCRs clustered in the first cohort were found to also tend to co-occur in the 130 or so validation repertoires, with 90% to 95% of cluster scores above 0.

The sequenced sample was PBMCs. This chain is built from TRBV5-6 and TRBJ2-1, with a weak D call of TRBD1 (6 bases match). The sequence derives from a woman younger than 35 in good health and CMV-seronegative. The DNA sequence follows: TGTGCCAGCAGCGTCAGGGGTGAGCAGTTCTTC. Its protein product is CASSVRGEQFF.